This T cell receptor beta chain was profiled in a study of T cells in Graves' hyperthyroidism and ophthalmopathy. At the level of the study: Peripheral blood collection took place at initial diagnosis, before any treatment.

Germline lookup yields CDR1 MNHEY and CDR2 SMNVEV (reference sequence). This CDR3 has 13 amino acids. V was cut by 7 bases and J by 4 bases, with 11 bases left in between. Researchers amplified the TCR beta CDR3 regions from RNA transcripts. Researchers ran a first-round RT-PCR on the TCR CDR3 using the HTBI primer set. MiXCR was run by TCRdb on the multiplex PCR reads, yielding one entry per CDR3 protein. The data show hundreds of thousands of distinct CDR3 sequences, over 20% seen once. This sequence was found in a man aged 25-40 years with Graves' ophthalmopathy. V gene TRBV27 combines with J gene TRBJ1-5; D perhaps matches TRBD1 (5 bases). Material for sequencing was blood. The CDR3 sequence: CASKWRGNQPQHF. CDR3 bases: TGTGCCAGCAAATGGAGGGGTAATCAGCCCCAGCATTTT.